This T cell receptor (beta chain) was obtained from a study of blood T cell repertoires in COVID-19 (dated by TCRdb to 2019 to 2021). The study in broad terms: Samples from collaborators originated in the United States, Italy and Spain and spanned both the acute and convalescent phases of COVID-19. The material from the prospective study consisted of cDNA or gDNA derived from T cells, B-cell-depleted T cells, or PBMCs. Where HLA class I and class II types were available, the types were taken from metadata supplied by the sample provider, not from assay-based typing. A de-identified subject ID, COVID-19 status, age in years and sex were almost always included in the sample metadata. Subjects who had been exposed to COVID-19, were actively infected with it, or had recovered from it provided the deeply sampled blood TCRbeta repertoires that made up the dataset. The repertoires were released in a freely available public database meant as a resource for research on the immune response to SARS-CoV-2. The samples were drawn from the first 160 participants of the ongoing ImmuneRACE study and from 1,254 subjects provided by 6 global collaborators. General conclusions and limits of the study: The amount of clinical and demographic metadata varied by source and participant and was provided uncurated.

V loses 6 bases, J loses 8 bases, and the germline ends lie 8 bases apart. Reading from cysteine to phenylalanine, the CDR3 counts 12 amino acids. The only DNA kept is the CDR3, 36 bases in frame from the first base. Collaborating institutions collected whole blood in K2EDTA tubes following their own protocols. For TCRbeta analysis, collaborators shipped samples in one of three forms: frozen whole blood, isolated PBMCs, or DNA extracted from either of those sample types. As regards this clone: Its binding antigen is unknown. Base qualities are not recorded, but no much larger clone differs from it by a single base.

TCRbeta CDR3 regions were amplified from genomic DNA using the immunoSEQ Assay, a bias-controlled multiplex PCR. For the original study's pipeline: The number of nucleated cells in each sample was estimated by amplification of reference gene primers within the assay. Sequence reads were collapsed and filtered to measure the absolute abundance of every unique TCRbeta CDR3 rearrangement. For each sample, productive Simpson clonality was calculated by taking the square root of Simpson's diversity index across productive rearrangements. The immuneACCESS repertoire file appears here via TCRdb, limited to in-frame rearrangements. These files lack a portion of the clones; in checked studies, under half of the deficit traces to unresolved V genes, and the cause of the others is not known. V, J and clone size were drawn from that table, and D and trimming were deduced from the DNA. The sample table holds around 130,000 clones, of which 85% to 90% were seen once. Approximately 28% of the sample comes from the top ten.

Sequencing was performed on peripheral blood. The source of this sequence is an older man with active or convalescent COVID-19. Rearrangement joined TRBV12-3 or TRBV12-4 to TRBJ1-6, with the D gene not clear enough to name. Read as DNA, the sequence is TGTGCCAGCAGCCTGGCCCATTCACCCCTCCACTTT. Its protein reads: CASSLAHSPLHF.